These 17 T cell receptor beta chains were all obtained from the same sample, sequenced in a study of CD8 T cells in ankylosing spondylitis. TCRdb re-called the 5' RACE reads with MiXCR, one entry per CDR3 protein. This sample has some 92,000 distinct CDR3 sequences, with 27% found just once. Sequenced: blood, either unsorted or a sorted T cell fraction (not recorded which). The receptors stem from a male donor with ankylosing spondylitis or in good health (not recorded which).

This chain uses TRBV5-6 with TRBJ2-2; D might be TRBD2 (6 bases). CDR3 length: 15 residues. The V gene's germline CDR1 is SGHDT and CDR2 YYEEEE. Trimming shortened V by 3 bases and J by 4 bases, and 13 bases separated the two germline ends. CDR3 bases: TGTGCCAGCAGCTCATGGCGGGGATTCACCGGGGAGCTGTTTTTT. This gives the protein CASSSWRGFTGELFF.

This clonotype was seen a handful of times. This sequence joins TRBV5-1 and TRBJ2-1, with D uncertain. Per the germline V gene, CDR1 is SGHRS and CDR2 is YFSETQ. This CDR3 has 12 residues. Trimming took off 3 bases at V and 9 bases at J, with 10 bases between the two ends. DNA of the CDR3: TGCGCCAGCAGCTCCTTAGGGTTTGAGCAGTTCTTC. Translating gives CASSSLGFEQFF.

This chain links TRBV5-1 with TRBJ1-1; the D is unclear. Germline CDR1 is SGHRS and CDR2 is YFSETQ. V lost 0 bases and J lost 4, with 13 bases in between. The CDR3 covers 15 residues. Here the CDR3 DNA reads TGCGCCAGCAGCTTGGCCACTGGGAGTATCACTGAAGCTTTCTTT. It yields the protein CASSLATGSITEAFF.

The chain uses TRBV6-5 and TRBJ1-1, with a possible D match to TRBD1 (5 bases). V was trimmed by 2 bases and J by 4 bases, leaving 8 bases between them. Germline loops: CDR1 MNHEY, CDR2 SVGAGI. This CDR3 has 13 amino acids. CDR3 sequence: CASSYAGGTEAFF. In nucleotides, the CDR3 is TGTGCCAGCAGTTACGCCGGGGGCACTGAAGCTTTCTTT.

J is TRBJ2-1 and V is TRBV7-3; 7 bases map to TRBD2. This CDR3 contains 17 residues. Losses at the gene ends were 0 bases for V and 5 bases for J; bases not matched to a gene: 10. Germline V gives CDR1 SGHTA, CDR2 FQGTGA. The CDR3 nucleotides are TGTGCCAGCAGCTTAACGGGTGGGGGGGAGTTTCACAATGAGCAGTTCTTC. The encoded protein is CASSLTGGGEFHNEQFF.

The CDR3, as DNA: TGCGCCAGCAGCCAAGGACAGGGGGGTGGTCAGCCCCAGCATTTT. This translates into CASSQGQGGGQPQHF. V gene TRBV4-1 combines with J gene TRBJ1-5; TRBD1 matches 9 bases. The CDR3 length is 15 residues. The V gene end was trimmed by 1 base and the J gene end by 6 bases; junction bases not matched to a gene: 4. CDR1 is MGHRA and CDR2 is YSYEKL in the germline V gene.

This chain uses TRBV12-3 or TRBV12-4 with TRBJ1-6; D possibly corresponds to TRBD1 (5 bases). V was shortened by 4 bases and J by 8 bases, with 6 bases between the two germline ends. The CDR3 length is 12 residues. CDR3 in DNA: TGTGCCAGCAGTTCAGGGCATTCACCCCTCCACTTT. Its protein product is CASSSGHSPLHF.

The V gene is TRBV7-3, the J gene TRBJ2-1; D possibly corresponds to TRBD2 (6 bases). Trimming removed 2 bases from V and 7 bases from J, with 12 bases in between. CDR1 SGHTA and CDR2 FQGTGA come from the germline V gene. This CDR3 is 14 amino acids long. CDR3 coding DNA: TGTGCCAGCAGCTTAGGGCTAGCGACAAATGAGCAGTTCTTC. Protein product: CASSLGLATNEQFF.

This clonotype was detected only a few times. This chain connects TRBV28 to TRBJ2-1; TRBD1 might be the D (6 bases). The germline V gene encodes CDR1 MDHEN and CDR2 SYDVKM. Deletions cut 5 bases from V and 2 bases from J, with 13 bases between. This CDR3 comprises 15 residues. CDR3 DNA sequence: TGTGCCAGCAGTCCTAGGTGGGGGCCCTACAATGAGCAGTTCTTC. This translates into CASSPRWGPYNEQFF.

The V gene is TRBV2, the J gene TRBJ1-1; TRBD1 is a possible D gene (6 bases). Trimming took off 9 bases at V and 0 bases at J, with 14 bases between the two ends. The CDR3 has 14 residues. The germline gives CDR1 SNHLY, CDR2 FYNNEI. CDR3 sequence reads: CASRGGRMNTEAFF. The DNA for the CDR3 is TGTGCCAGTAGGGGGGGGAGGATGAACACTGAAGCTTTCTTT.

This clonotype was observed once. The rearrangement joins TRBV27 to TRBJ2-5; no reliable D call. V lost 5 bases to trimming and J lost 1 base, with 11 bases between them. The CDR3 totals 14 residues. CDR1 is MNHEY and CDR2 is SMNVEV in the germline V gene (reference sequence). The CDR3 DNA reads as TGTGCCAGCAGTCCGGCCTGGGGCCAAGAGACCCAGTACTTC. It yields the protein CASSPAWGQETQYF.

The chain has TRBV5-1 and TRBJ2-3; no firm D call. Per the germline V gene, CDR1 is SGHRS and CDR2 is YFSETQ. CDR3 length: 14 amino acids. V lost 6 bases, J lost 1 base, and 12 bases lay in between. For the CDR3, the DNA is TGCGCCAGCAATGACGTGTCCGGCACAGATACGCAGTATTTT. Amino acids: CASNDVSGTDTQYF.

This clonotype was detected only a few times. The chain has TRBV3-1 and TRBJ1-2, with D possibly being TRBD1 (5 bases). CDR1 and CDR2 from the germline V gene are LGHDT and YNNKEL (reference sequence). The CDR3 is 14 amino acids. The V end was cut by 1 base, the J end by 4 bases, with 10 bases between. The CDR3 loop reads CASSQGDSAYGYTF. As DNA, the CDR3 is TGTGCCAGCAGCCAAGGGGACTCAGCCTATGGCTACACCTTC. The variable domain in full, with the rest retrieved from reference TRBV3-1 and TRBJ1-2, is DTAVSQTPKYLVTQMGNDKSIKCEQNLGHDTMYWYKQDSKKFLKIMFSYNNKELIINETVPNRFSPKSPDKAHLNLHINSLELGDSAVYFCASSQGDSAYGYTFGSGTRLTVV.

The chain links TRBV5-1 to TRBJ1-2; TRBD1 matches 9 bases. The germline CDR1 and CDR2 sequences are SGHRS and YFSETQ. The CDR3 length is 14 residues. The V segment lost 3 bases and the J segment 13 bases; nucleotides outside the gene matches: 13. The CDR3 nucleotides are TGCGCCAGCAGCTCCCCCTCCGGGACAGGGACGTCCACCTTC. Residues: CASSSPSGTGTSTF.

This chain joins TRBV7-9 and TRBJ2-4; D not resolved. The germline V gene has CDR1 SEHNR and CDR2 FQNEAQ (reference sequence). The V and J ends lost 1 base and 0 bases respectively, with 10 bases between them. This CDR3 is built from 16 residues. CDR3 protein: CASSLEVAGAKNIQYF. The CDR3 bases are TGTGCCAGCAGCTTAGAGGTAGCAGGAGCCAAAAACATTCAGTACTTC.

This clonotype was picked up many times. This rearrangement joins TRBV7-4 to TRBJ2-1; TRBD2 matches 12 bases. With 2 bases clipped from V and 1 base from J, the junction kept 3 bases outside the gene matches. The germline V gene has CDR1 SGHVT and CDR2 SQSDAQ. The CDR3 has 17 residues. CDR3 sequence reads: CASSLTSGRRSYNEQFF. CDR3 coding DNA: TGTGCCAGCAGCTTAACTAGCGGGAGGCGGTCCTACAATGAGCAGTTCTTC.

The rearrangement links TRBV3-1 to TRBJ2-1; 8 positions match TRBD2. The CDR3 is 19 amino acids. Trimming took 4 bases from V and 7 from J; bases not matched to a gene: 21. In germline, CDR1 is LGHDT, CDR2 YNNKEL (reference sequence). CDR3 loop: CASSRITGYGTSRRNEQFF. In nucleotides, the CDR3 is TGTGCCAGCAGCCGAATTACAGGGTACGGGACTAGTCGCAGAAATGAGCAGTTCTTC.